This T cell receptor (beta chain) was captured in a study of T cell responses to AZD1222 COVID-19 vaccine. Whole-study results and caveats: Nearly half of unique spike-specific TCRs reportedly avoided B.1.351 and B.1.1.7 mutated regions. Increases in Spike-specific TCR breadth and depth were seen after two AZD1222 doses.

The table lists this clone with a count of one. Its antigen is not known. Profiling relied on immunoSEQ multiplex PCR, and the TCRdb table lists in-frame clones only, not all of them. The sample lists about 170,000 clones, approximately 90% occurring once. The V gene's germline CDR1 is MNHEY and CDR2 SMNVEV (reference sequence). V lost 8 bases, J lost 6 bases, and 11 bases stayed unmatched. The CDR3 runs 14 residues. This receptor was taken from an adult who received the AZD1222 COVID-19 vaccine. The rearrangement uses TRBV27 and TRBJ1-2; 8 nucleotides line up with TRBD1. Source: peripheral blood, taken 28 days after the second AZD1222 dose. The chain's CDR3 is CASQGAGGSHGYTF. CDR3 in DNA: TGTGCCAGCCAGGGGGCTGGGGGTAGCCATGGCTACACCTTC.